Presented here are 12 T cell receptor beta chains from one specimen sequenced in a study of regulatory T cells in long-lasting Graves disease. Time point: newly diagnosed GD, antithyroid drugs for less than 3 months. PBMC-extracted RNA yielded the TCR library. Investigators prepared the TCR beta libraries by applying iRepertoire HTBI primers and Arm-PCR of CDR3 regions. TCRdb ran MiXCR on the multiplex PCR reads and lists one entry per CDR3 protein. Here the sample spans 200,000 to 250,000 distinct CDR3 sequences, roughly a fifth being singletons. These same data were also listed under a study on T cells in Graves' hyperthyroidism and ophthalmopathy.

The sample here was peripheral blood mononuclear cells (PBMCs), taken at new diagnosis, from a patient treated with antithyroid drugs. The origin of the receptors is a woman in her twenties or thirties with Graves disease.

About this clonotype: The junction and the germline gene differ at one end; a read error may be behind it. The chain employs TRBV3-1 and TRBJ1-1, with D unresolved. Germline V gene data show CDR1 as LGHDT and CDR2 as YNNKEL (reference sequence). CDR3 length equals 13 residues. The CDR3 sequence: CASSQKAYTEASF. The CDR3 DNA reads TGTGCCAGCAGCCAAAAGGCATACACTGAAGCTTCCTTT. Looking up the rest from reference TRBV3-1 and TRBJ1-1 gives the full variable domain: DTAVSQTPKYLVTQMGNDKSIKCEQNLGHDTMYWYKQDSKKFLKIMFSYNNKELIINETVPNRFSPKSPDKAHLNLHINSLELGDSAVYFCASSQKAYTEASFGQGTRLTVV.

This clonotype was observed many times. The chain combines TRBV28 with TRBJ1-2; 9 positions match TRBD1. Germline CDR1 reads MDHEN; CDR2 reads SYDVKM. This CDR3 is built from 13 residues. Trimming cost V 6 bases and J 5 bases; bases outside gene matches: 4. The CDR3: CASSQTGGYGYTF. The CDR3, as DNA: TGTGCCAGCAGCCAGACAGGGGGATATGGCTACACCTTC.

The V call is TRBV20-1, the J call TRBJ2-7; 8 bases are shared with TRBD1. Unmatched junction bases numbered 8, after V lost 6 bases and J lost 1 base. Germline V gene sequence: CDR1 DFQATT, CDR2 SNEGSKA (reference sequence). The CDR3 sequence is 14 residues long. The CDR3 reads CSAPGQVISYEQYF. CDR3 bases: TGCAGTGCCCCGGGACAGGTGATTTCCTACGAGCAGTACTTC.

Ten or more counts support this clonotype. V usage is TRBV28 and J usage is TRBJ1-1; D is uncertain. CDR3 length: 16 residues. CDR1 MDHEN and CDR2 SYDVKM come from the germline V gene. V lost 5 bases to trimming and J lost 0 bases, with 16 bases between them. For the CDR3, the DNA is TGTGCCAGCAGTAAAGACCCGGGGAGGGTGAACACTGAAGCTTTCTTT. Translating it yields CASSKDPGRVNTEAFF.

At least ten counts were recorded for this clonotype. The rearrangement links TRBV3-1 to TRBJ2-1; maybe TRBD2 (6 bases). This CDR3 is 18 amino acids long. V gave up 3 bases and J gave up 2 bases, with 20 bases separating them. The germline V gene has CDR1 LGHDT and CDR2 YNNKEL (reference sequence). CDR3 amino acids: CASSHRSRSGVTYNEQFF. For the CDR3, the DNA is TGTGCCAGCAGCCATAGAAGTAGGTCGGGAGTAACCTACAATGAGCAGTTCTTC.

There are many counts of this clonotype. The chain's CDR3 is CASSVPKGGGGTEAFF. The CDR3 nucleotides read TGTGCCAGCAGTGTCCCTAAGGGAGGGGGGGGCACTGAAGCTTTCTTT. The chain is built from TRBV2 and TRBJ1-1; D might be TRBD1 (6 bases). Trimming cost V 4 bases and J 4 bases, with 19 bases left between them. Germline V CDR1 and CDR2: SNHLY, FYNNEI. The CDR3 contains 16 residues.

This clonotype appeared many times. The chain joins TRBV28 to TRBJ1-2; maybe TRBD1 (5 bases). Germline CDR1 MDHEN, CDR2 SYDVKM. Between the trimmed V and J ends, which lost 3 bases and 2 bases, there was a span of 13 bases. The CDR3 length is 15 residues. CDR3 loop: CASSFYPGLNYGYTF. Written as DNA, the CDR3 is TGTGCCAGCAGTTTTTACCCAGGGCTAAACTATGGCTACACCTTC.

This clonotype was detected many times. The chain links TRBV6-2 or TRBV6-3 to TRBJ2-3, with 8 positions matching TRBD2. The trim removed 10 bases at V and 0 bases at J, leaving 6 bases unmatched. The germline V gene has CDR1 MNHEY and CDR2 SVGEGT. The CDR3 consists of 14 residues. The CDR3 DNA sequence: TGTGCCACCCGAACTAGCGGTAGCACAGATACGCAGTATTTT. This codes for CATRTSGSTDTQYF.

A remark on this clonotype: This probably arose from a read error, given a far larger clone one base away. The chain uses TRBV28 and TRBJ2-1, with D perhaps matching TRBD2 (6 bases). With the DNA end fitting TRBJ2-7 better, the J assignment may be wrong. Germline V lookup: CDR1 MDHEN, CDR2 SYDVKM. This CDR3 is 18 amino acids long. The CDR3 spells CATGSSLAVMIGTYEQYF. The CDR3 DNA is TGTGCCACCGGATCGAGTTTAGCGGTAATGATAGGGACCTACGAGCAGTACTTC.

This clonotype appeared a few times. A much larger clone sits a single nucleotide away, making a read error possible. The CDR3 region is CASSLRGGDNEQYF. The CDR3 nucleotides are TGTGCCAGCAGCCTTCGCGGGGGGGACAACGAGCAGTACTTC. The rearrangement joins TRBV3-1 to TRBJ2-7; 9 bases are shared with TRBD2. V shed 4 bases, J shed 5 bases, and the junction held 6 bases outside the gene matches. Germline CDR1 reads LGHDT; CDR2 reads YNNKEL (reference sequence). The CDR3 is 14 amino acids.

This clonotype was seen repeatedly, ten times or more. The chain carries TRBV29-1 and TRBJ1-1; D possibly corresponds to TRBD1 (5 bases). Trimming cost V 1 base and J 1 base, with 13 bases left between them. There are 15 residues in the CDR3. The germline V gene has CDR1 SQVTM and CDR2 ANQGSEA. CDR3 in amino acids: CSVEGTGTANTEAFF. The CDR3 coding sequence is TGCAGCGTTGAAGGGACCGGGACTGCGAACACTGAAGCTTTCTTT.

This clonotype was recorded at least ten times. The gene calls are TRBV12-3 or TRBV12-4 and TRBJ1-1; tentatively, D is TRBD1 (6 bases). The CDR3 consists of 14 residues. With 6 bases removed from V and 0 bases from J, the gap between germline ends came to 11 bases. CDR3 coding DNA: TGTGCCAGCAGGGTGGACAGCATGAACACTGAAGCTTTCTTT. This codes for CASRVDSMNTEAFF.